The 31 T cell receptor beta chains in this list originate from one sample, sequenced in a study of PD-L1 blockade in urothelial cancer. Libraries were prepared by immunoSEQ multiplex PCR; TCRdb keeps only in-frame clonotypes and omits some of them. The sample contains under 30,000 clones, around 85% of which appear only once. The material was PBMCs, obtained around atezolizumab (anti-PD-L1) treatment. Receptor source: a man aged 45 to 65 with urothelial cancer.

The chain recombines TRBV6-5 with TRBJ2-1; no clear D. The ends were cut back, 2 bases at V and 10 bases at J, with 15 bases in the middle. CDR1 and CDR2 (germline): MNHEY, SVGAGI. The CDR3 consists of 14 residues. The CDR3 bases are TGTGCCAGCAGTTACCAGGTCGGCGCGTACGAGCAGTTCTTC. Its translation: CASSYQVGAYEQFF.

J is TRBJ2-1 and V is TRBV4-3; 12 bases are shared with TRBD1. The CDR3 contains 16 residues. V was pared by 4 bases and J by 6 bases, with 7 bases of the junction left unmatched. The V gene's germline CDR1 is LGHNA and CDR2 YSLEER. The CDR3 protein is CASSPNPGQGANEQFF. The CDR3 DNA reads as TGCGCCAGCAGCCCGAACCCGGGACAGGGGGCCAATGAGCAGTTCTTC.

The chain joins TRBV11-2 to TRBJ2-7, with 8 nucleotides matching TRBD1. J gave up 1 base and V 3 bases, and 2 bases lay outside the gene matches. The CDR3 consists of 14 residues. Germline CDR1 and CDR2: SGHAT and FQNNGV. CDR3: CASSFRDRSYEQYF. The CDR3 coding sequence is TGTGCCAGCAGCTTCCGGGACAGGTCCTACGAGCAGTACTTC.

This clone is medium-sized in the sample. This CDR3 is CASSRTSGQETQYF. DNA of the CDR3: TGTGCCAGTAGTAGGACTAGCGGGCAAGAGACCCAGTACTTC. The chain joins TRBV19 to TRBJ2-5, with 11 positions matching TRBD2. Trimming cost V 4 bases and J 2 bases; bases outside gene matches: 0. CDR1 LNHDA and CDR2 SQIVND come from the germline V gene (reference sequence). The CDR3 is 14 amino acids.

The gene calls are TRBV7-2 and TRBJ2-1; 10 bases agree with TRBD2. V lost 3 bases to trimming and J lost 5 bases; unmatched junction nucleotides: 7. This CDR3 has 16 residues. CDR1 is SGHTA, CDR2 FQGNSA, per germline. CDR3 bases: TGTGCCAGCAGCTTCGTAGCGGGAGGTCTAAACAATGAGCAGTTCTTC. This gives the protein CASSFVAGGLNNEQFF.

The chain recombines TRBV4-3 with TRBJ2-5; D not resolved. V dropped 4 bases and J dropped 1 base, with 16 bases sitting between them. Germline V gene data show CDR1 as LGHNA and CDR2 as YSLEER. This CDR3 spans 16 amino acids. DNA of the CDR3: TGCGCCAGCAGCCCACTCAAGGTGTCAGGCCAAGAGACCCAGTACTTC. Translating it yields CASSPLKVSGQETQYF.

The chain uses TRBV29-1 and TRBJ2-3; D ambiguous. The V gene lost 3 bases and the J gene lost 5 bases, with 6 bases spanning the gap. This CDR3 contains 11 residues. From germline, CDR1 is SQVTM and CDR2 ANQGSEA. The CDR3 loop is CSVDRRDTQYF. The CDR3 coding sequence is TGCAGCGTTGACCGGAGAGATACGCAGTATTTT.

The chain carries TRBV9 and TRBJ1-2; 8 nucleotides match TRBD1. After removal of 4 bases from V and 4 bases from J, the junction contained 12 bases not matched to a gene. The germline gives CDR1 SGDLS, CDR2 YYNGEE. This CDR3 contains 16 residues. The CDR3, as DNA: TGTGCCAGCAGCCCGACCGACAGGGGAGGAGCCTATGGCTACACCTTC. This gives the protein CASSPTDRGGAYGYTF.

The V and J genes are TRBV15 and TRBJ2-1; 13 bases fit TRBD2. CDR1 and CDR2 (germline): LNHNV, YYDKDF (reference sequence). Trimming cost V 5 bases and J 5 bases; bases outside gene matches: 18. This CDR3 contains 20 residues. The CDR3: CATSSYSGLAGVFTHNEQFF. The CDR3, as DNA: TGTGCCACCAGCTCCTACTCTGGACTAGCGGGGGTCTTTACCCACAATGAGCAGTTCTTC. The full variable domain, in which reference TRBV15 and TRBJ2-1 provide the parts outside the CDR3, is DAMVIQNPRYQVTQFGKPVTLSCSQTLNHNVMYWYQQKSSQAPKLLFHYYDKDFNNEADTPDNFQSRRPNTSFCFLDIRSPGLGDTAMYLCATSSYSGLAGVFTHNEQFFGPGTRLTVL.

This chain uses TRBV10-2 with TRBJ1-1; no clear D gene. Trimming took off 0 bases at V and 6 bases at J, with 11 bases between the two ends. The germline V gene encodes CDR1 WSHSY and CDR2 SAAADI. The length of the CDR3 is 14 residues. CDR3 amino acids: CASSESRRGSEAFF. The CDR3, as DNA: TGCGCCAGCAGTGAGTCCAGAAGAGGGTCTGAAGCTTTCTTT.

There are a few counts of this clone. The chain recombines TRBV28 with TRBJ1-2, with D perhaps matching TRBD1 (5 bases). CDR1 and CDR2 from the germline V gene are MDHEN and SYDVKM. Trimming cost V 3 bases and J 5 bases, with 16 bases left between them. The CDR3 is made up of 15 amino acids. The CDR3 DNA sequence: TGTGCCAGCAGTTTCCAGGGACTGGTTTATTATGGCTACACCTTC. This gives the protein CASSFQGLVYYGYTF.

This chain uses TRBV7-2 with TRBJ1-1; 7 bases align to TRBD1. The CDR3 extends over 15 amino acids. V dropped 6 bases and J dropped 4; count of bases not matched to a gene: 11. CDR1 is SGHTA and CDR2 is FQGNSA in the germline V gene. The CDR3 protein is CASSSKRGGGTEAFF. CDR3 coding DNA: TGTGCCAGCAGTTCCAAAAGAGGGGGCGGCACTGAAGCTTTCTTT.

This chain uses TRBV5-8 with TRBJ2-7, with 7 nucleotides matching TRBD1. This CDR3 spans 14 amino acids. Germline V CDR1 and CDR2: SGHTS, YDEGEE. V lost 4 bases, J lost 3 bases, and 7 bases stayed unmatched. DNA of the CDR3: TGTGCCAGCAGCAAGGGACAGCGGTACTACGAGCAGTACTTC. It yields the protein CASSKGQRYYEQYF.

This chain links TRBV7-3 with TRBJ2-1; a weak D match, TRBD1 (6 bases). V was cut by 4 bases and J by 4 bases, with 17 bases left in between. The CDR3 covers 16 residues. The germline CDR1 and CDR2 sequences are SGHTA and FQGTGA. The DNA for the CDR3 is TGTGCCAGCAGCTCCTATACAGGGCTGGGATACAATGAGCAGTTCTTC. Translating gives CASSSYTGLGYNEQFF.

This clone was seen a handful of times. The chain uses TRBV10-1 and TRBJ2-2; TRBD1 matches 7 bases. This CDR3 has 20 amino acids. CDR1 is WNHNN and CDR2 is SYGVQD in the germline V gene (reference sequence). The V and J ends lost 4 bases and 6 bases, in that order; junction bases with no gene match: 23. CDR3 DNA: TGCGCCAGCAGTGTGGCCCGATGGGACAGTAAGACGACGCCATCCGGGGAGCTGTTTTTT. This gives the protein CASSVARWDSKTTPSGELFF.

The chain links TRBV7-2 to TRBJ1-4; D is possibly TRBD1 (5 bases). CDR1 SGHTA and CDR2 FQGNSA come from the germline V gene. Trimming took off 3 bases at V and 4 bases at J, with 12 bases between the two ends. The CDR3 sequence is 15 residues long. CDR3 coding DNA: TGTGCCAGCAGCTTCACACCAGGGTTTAATGAAAAACTGTTTTTT. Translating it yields CASSFTPGFNEKLFF.

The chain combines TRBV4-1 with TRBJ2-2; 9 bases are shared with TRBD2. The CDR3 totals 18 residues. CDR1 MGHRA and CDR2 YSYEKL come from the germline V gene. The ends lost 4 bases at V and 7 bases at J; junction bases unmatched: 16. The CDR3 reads CASSPGGAGGPQNGELFF. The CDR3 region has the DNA TGCGCCAGCAGCCCGGGGGGCGCGGGGGGGCCCCAGAACGGGGAGCTGTTTTTT.

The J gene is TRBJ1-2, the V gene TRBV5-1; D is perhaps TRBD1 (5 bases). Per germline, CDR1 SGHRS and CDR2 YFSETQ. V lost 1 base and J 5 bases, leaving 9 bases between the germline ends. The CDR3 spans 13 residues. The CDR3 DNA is TGCGCCAGCAGCTTGTCAGCAGGGTATGGCTACACCTTC. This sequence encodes CASSLSAGYGYTF.

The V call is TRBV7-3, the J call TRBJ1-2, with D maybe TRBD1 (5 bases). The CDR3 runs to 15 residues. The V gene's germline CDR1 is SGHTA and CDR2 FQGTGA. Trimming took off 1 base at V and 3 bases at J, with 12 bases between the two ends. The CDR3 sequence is CASSLRGGDDYGYTF. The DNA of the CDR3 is TGTGCCAGCAGCTTAAGGGGGGGGGACGACTATGGCTACACCTTC. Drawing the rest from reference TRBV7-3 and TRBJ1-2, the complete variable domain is GAGVSQTPSNKVTEKGKYVELRCDPISGHTALYWYRQSLGQGPEFLIYFQGTGAADDSGLPNDRFFAVRPEGSVSTLKIQRTERGDSAVYLCASSLRGGDDYGYTFGSGTRLTVV.

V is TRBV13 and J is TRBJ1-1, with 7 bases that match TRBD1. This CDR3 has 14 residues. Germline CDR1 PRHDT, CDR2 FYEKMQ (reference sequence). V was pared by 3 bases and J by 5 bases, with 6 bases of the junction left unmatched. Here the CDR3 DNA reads TGTGCCAGCAGCTTCTACAGGGGTGGAACTGAAGCTTTCTTT. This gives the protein CASSFYRGGTEAFF. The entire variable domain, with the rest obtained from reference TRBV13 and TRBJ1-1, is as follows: AAGVIQSPRHLIKEKRETATLKCYPIPRHDTVYWYQQGPGQDPQFLISFYEKMQSDKGSIPDRFSAQQFSDYHSELNMSSLELGDSALYFCASSFYRGGTEAFFGQGTRLTVV.

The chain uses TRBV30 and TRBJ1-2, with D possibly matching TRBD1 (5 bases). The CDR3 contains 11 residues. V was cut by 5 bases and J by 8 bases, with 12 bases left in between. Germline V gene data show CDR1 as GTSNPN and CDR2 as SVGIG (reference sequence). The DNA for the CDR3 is TGTGCCTGGGGACCAGGGATCGGCTACACCTTC. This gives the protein CAWGPGIGYTF.

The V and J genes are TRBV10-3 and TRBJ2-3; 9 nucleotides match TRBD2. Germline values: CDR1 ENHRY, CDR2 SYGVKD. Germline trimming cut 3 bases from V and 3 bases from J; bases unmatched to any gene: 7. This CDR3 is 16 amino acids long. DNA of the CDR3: TGTGCCATCAGTGACAAAGCGGGAGGAGTGACAGATACGCAGTATTTT. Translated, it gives CAISDKAGGVTDTQYF.

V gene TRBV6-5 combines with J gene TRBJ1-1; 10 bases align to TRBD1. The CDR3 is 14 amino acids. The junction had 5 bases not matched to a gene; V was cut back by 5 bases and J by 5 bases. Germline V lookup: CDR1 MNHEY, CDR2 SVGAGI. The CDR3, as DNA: TGTGCCAGCAGTACCCGGACAGGGGGGACTGAAGCTTTCTTT. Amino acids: CASSTRTGGTEAFF.

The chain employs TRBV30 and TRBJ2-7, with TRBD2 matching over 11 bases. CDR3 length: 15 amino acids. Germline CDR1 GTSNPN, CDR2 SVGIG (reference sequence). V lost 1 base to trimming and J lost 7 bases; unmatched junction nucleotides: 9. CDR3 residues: CAWSGGSGGAWEQYF. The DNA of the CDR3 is TGTGCCTGGAGTGGGGGTAGCGGGGGGGCATGGGAGCAGTACTTC. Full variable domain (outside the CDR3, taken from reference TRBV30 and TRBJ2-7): SQTIHQWPATLVQPVGSPLSLECTVEGTSNPNLYWYRQAAGRGLQLLFYSVGIGQISSEVPQNLSASRPQDRQFILSSKKLLLSDSGFYLCAWSGGSGGAWEQYFGPGTRLTVT.

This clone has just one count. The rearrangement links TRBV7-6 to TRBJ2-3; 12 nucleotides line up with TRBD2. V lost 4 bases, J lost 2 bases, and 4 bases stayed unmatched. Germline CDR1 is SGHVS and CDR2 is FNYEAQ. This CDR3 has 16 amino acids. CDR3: CASSSGLAGFTDTQYF. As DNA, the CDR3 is TGTGCCAGCAGCTCGGGACTAGCGGGTTTCACAGATACGCAGTATTTT.

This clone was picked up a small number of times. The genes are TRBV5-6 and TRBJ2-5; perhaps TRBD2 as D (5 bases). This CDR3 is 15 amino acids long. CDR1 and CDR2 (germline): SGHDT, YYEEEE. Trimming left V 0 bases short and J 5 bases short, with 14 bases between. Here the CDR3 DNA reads TGTGCCAGCAGCTTGGTTGTTAACCCGGGGGAGACCCAGTACTTC. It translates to CASSLVVNPGETQYF.

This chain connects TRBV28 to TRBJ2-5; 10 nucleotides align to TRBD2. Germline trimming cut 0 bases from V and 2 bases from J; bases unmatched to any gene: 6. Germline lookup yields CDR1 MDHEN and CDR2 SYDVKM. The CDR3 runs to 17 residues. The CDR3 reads CASSLWGSGRPQETQYF. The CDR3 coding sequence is TGTGCCAGCAGTTTATGGGGTAGCGGGAGGCCGCAAGAGACCCAGTACTTC.

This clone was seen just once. The CDR3, as DNA: TGTGCCAGCAGTTACCGGCGGTTTAGCGGGACCGGGGAGCTGTTTTTT. Protein: CASSYRRFSGTGELFF. The chain joins TRBV6-5 to TRBJ2-2; TRBD2 agrees at 7 bases. CDR1 and CDR2 from the germline V gene are MNHEY and SVGAGI. This CDR3 contains 16 residues. The trim removed 2 bases at V and 5 bases at J, leaving 8 bases unmatched.

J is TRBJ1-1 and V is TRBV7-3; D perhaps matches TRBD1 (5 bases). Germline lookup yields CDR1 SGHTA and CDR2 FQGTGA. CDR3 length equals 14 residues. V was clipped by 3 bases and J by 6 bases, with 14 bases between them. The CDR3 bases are TGTGCCAGCAGCTTCACAGGAGATGGGGCTGAAGCTTTCTTT. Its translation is CASSFTGDGAEAFF.

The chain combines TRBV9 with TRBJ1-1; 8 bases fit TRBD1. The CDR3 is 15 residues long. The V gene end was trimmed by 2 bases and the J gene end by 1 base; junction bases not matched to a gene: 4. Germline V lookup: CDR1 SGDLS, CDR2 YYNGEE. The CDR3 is CASSVLGTGNTEAFF. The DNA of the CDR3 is TGTGCCAGCAGCGTTTTAGGGACAGGGAACACTGAAGCTTTCTTT.

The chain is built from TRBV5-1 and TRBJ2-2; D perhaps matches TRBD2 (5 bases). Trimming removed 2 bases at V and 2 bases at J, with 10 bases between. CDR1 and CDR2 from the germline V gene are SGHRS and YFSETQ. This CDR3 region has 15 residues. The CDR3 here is CASSFSGINTGELFF. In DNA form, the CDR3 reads TGCGCCAGCAGCTTTTCCGGGATTAACACCGGGGAGCTGTTTTTT.